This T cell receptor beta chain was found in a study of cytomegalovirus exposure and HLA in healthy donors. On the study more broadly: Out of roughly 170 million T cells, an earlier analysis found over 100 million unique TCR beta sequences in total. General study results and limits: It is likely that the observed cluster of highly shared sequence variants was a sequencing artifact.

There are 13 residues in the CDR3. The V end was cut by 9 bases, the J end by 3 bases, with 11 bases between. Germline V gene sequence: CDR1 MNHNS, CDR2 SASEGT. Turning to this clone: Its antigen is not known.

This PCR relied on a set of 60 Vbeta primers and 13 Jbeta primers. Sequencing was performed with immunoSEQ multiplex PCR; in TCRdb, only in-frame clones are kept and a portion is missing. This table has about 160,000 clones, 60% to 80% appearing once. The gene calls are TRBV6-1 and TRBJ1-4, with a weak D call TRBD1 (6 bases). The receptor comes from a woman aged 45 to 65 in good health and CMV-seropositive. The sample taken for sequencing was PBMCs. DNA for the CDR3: TGTGCCAGTAACAGGGTGGCTAATGAAAAACTGTTTTTT. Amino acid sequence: CASNRVANEKLFF.